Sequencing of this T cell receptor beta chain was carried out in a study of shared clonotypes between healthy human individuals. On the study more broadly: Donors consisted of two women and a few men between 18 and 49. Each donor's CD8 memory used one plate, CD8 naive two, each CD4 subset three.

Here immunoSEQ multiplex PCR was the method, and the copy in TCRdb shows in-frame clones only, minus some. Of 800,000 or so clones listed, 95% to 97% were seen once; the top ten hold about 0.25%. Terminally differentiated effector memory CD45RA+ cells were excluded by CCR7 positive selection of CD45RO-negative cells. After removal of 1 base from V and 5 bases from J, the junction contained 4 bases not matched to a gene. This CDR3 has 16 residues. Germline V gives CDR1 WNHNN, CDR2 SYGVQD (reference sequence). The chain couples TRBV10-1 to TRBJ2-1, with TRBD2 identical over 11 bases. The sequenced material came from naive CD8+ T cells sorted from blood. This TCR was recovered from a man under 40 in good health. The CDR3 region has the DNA TGCGCCAGCAGTGAGTTTAAACTAGCGGGAGACAATGAGCAGTTCTTC. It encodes CASSEFKLAGDNEQFF.